The entry that follows covers one T cell receptor (beta chain) sequence. V gave up 5 bases and J gave up 6 bases; unmatched junction bases: 7. Germline CDR1 SEHNR, CDR2 FQNEAQ (reference sequence). CDR3 length: 15 amino acids. The sample originates from a study of blood T cell repertoires in COVID-19. Study information: T cells, B-cell-depleted T cells, or PBMCs supplied cDNA or gDNA.

Participant-reported clinical history was the basis for cohort assignment. All recovered Cohort 3 donors got two negative PCRs, got clearance, or saw symptom resolution. Sequencing used immunoSEQ multiplex PCR; TCRdb keeps in-frame clones, though not all of them. Of fewer than 200,000 clones in the sample, approximately 85% were seen once. The source of this sequence is a woman aged 18-29 years who had recovered from COVID-19. Sequenced: PBMCs or T cells enriched from blood (not recorded which). The J gene is TRBJ1-6, the V gene TRBV7-9; 7 nucleotides line up with TRBD1. The CDR3 region is CASSVVQGFNSPLHF. The CDR3 nucleotides are TGTGCCAGCAGCGTCGTACAGGGGTTTAATTCACCCCTCCACTTT.